The entry below describes one T cell receptor beta chain. The antigen is not known. These data are taken from a study of cytomegalovirus exposure and HLA in healthy donors. General observations from the study: Cytomegalovirus association was assigned to approximately 160 TCR beta chains. Follow-up analysis seemed to connect common viral pathogens with several of the most significant clusters identified.

This CDR3 has 14 amino acids. The germline gives CDR1 MNHNS, CDR2 SASEGT. V lost 8 bases and J 0 bases, leaving 11 bases between the germline ends. Amplification used 60 Vbeta primers and 13 Jbeta primers. Repertoires were generated with immunoSEQ multiplex PCR, while TCRdb's copy carries only in-frame clones and drops some. In the table there are 200,000 to 250,000 clones, 76% of which are singletons. The TCR comes from a man aged 18-30 years in good health and CMV-seronegative. Sequencing was performed on PBMCs. The gene calls are TRBV6-1 and TRBJ1-3; D is unclear. CDR3 DNA sequence: TGTGCCAGCCGAACAGCGGACTCTGGAAACACCATATATTTT. It yields the protein CASRTADSGNTIYF.